The 23 T cell receptor beta chains presented below share a single source sample, sequenced in a study of blood T cell repertoires in COVID-19. Profiled with immunoSEQ multiplex PCR; TCRdb holds only in-frame clones, not every one. Of 200,000 to 300,000 clones listed, under 90% were seen once; the top ten hold 4.2%. The specimen sequenced was peripheral blood. These receptors were taken from a man in his 60s with acute or convalescent COVID-19.

This clone was detected a few times. The genes are TRBV7-9 and TRBJ1-1, with 7 bases fitting TRBD1. Germline V lookup: CDR1 SEHNR, CDR2 FQNEAQ (reference sequence). Trimming at V came to 4 bases and at J to 5 bases, leaving 10 bases not matched to a gene. This CDR3 spans 15 amino acids. CDR3 region: CASSSYQGGGTEAFF. CDR3 nucleotides: TGTGCCAGCAGCTCCTATCAGGGGGGTGGTACTGAAGCTTTCTTT.

In this sample, this clone turned up a few times. The chain employs TRBV19 and TRBJ2-3; 7 positions match TRBD2. Losses at the gene ends were 1 base for V and 5 bases for J; bases not matched to a gene: 6. Germline V gene lookup returns CDR1 LNHDA and CDR2 SQIVND (reference sequence). CDR3 length: 15 amino acids. The CDR3 reads CASSIVGGDGDTQYF. The CDR3 DNA reads TGTGCCAGTAGTATAGTGGGAGGGGATGGAGATACGCAGTATTTT.

The chain has TRBV6-5 and TRBJ1-1; TRBD1 might be the D (5 bases). Germline CDR1 and CDR2: MNHEY and SVGAGI. The CDR3 has 14 residues. The germline V and J ends were trimmed by 8 bases and 4 bases, with 17 bases remaining between them. The CDR3 nucleotides are TGTGCCAGCCCTTTTTCGGGGGGGGTCACTGAAGCTTTCTTT. Translation: CASPFSGGVTEAFF.

The rearrangement uses TRBV28 and TRBJ2-7; perhaps TRBD2 as D (6 bases). Germline loops: CDR1 MDHEN, CDR2 SYDVKM. V lost 6 bases to trimming and J lost 4 bases, with 13 bases between them. The CDR3 is 13 residues long. The CDR3 sequence is CASSLTSRYEQYF. The CDR3 nucleotides read TGTGCCAGCAGCCTTACTAGCAGGTACGAGCAGTACTTC.

V is TRBV7-9 and J is TRBJ2-7, with D possibly TRBD2 on 5 matching bases. V gave up 7 bases and J gave up 6 bases, with 16 bases separating them. The CDR3 spans 13 residues. Germline CDR1 and CDR2: SEHNR and FQNEAQ (reference sequence). Written as DNA, the CDR3 is TGTGCCAGCACCCCCCGGGGTCTGGGCGAGCAGTACTTC. This gives the protein CASTPRGLGEQYF.

This chain connects TRBV7-8 to TRBJ2-7; 7 nucleotides agree with TRBD1. V lost 1 base to trimming and J lost 6 bases; unmatched junction nucleotides: 12. There are 16 residues in the CDR3. Per germline, CDR1 SGHVS and CDR2 FQNEAQ. The CDR3 sequence is CASSLGPRDRVFEQYF. The CDR3 nucleotides read TGTGCCAGCAGCTTAGGGCCCCGTGACAGGGTCTTCGAGCAGTACTTC.

The gene calls are TRBV11-2 and TRBJ1-2, with a weak D call TRBD1 (5 bases). CDR3 length: 16 residues. Trimming removed 0 bases at V and 2 bases at J, with 13 bases between. The V gene's germline CDR1 is SGHAT and CDR2 FQNNGV. DNA for the CDR3: TGTGCCAGCAGCTTAGATGGACGACAGCCCAACTATGGCTACACCTTC. It codes for CASSLDGRQPNYGYTF.

The rearrangement links TRBV3-1 (or the pseudogene TRBV3-2) to TRBJ2-5, with D perhaps matching TRBD2 (5 bases). Germline loops: CDR1 LGHDT, CDR2 YNNKEL (reference sequence). V lost 3 bases, J lost 3 bases, and 8 bases lay in between. The CDR3 loop spans 13 amino acids. The CDR3 here is CASSQSGKETQYF. CDR3 bases: TGTGCCAGCAGCCAGAGCGGTAAAGAGACCCAGTACTTC.

The chain carries TRBV2 and TRBJ2-1; a possible D gene is TRBD2 (5 bases). CDR1 and CDR2 from the germline V gene are SNHLY and FYNNEI. The CDR3 runs to 16 residues. The germline V and J ends were trimmed by 6 bases and 4 bases, with 19 bases remaining between them. This CDR3 is CASSYSRSRGYNEQFF. The CDR3 DNA follows: TGTGCCAGCAGCTACAGTCGGTCCCGCGGGTACAATGAGCAGTTCTTC.

This clone is a singleton in its sample. The V and J genes are TRBV7-9 and TRBJ1-1, with TRBD1 matching 9 bases. Germline V gene sequence: CDR1 SEHNR, CDR2 FQNEAQ (reference sequence). The CDR3 totals 16 residues. The junction had 7 bases not matched to a gene; V was cut back by 4 bases and J by 1 base. The CDR3 DNA follows: TGTGCCAGCAGCTCTGGACAGGGGCTTGCGAACACTGAAGCTTTCTTT. Translation: CASSSGQGLANTEAFF.

V gene TRBV19 combines with J gene TRBJ2-7, with 8 positions matching TRBD1. The length of the CDR3 is 15 residues. The germline CDR1 and CDR2 sequences are LNHDA and SQIVND (reference sequence). After removal of 4 bases from V and 4 bases from J, the junction contained 9 bases not matched to a gene. The CDR3 coding sequence is TGTGCCAGTAGTACCGATTGGACAGGGAGGTACGAGCAGTACTTC. Translation: CASSTDWTGRYEQYF.

The chain links TRBV19 to TRBJ1-5; D perhaps matches TRBD1 (5 bases). The germline V gene encodes CDR1 LNHDA and CDR2 SQIVND (reference sequence). V lost 1 base and J 5 bases, leaving 12 bases between the germline ends. This CDR3 contains 15 residues. For the CDR3, the DNA is TGTGCCAGTAGTATAGGCGGAGGGGTTCATCAGCCCCAGCATTTT. This gives the protein CASSIGGGVHQPQHF.

This clone has just one count. CDR3 amino acids: CASSYGLGSSGNTIYF. The CDR3 region has the DNA TGTGCCAGCAGCTATGGACTAGGGAGCTCTGGAAACACCATATATTTT. J is TRBJ1-3 and V is TRBV7-6; D unclear. The CDR3 runs 16 residues. V was clipped by 4 bases and J by 0 bases, with 13 bases between them. The germline V gene encodes CDR1 SGHVS and CDR2 FNYEAQ.

This clone was seen more than once but under ten times. The V gene is TRBV5-5, the J gene TRBJ1-2; 10 bases agree with TRBD1. V gave up 5 bases and J gave up 0 bases; unmatched junction bases: 7. The CDR3 is 16 residues long. Germline-derived CDR1 and CDR2 are SGHKS and YYEKEE (reference sequence). The CDR3 protein is CASSLGQGFTNYGYTF. CDR3 DNA sequence: TGTGCCAGCAGTCTGGGACAGGGGTTTACTAACTATGGCTACACCTTC.

This sequence joins TRBV29-1 and TRBJ2-2; D not certain. This CDR3 region has 11 residues. Trimming took 3 bases from V and 6 from J, leaving 5 bases between them. CDR1 and CDR2 (germline): SQVTM, ANQGSEA. CDR3 in DNA: TGCAGCGTTGACCTTCCCGGGGAGCTGTTTTTT. This gives the protein CSVDLPGELFF.

This clone was seen only once. The rearrangement uses TRBV6-6 and TRBJ2-1; TRBD2 matches 12 bases. CDR1 MNHNY and CDR2 SVGAGI come from the germline V gene (reference sequence). CDR3 length: 14 residues. V was pared by 5 bases and J by 5 bases, with 1 base of the junction left unmatched. Here the CDR3 reads CASSTSGGNNEQFF. The CDR3 DNA follows: TGTGCCAGCAGTACTAGCGGGGGGAACAATGAGCAGTTCTTC.

This rearrangement joins TRBV28 to TRBJ2-7; D is unresolved. Germline-derived CDR1 and CDR2 are MDHEN and SYDVKM. Trimming left V 4 bases short and J 7 bases short, with 11 bases between. The CDR3 is 12 residues long. The CDR3 DNA follows: TGTGCCAGCAGTTCAGCACCGCGGGAGCAGTACTTC. This gives the protein CASSSAPREQYF.

V and J are TRBV11-2 and TRBJ1-2; the D gene is possibly TRBD1 (5 bases). The CDR3 has 15 amino acids. Germline-derived CDR1 and CDR2 are SGHAT and FQNNGV. Trimming took 5 bases from V and 1 from J, leaving 14 bases between them. The CDR3 is CASSRVRGFNYGYTF. The DNA of the CDR3 is TGTGCCAGCAGCCGGGTACGGGGGTTTAACTATGGCTACACCTTC.

This clone was seen only once. The rearrangement links TRBV27 to TRBJ1-5; 7 bases map to TRBD1. The ends lost 11 bases at V and 0 bases at J; junction bases unmatched: 13. The CDR3 is 16 amino acids. Germline values: CDR1 MNHEY, CDR2 SMNVEV (reference sequence). The CDR3 coding sequence is TGTGCCTGGTTGGACAGGCGCGGTCGTAGCAATCAGCCCCAGCATTTT. Translating it yields CAWLDRRGRSNQPQHF.

This chain uses TRBV5-8 with TRBJ1-4, with D hard to call. V was shortened by 1 base and J by 5 bases, with 12 bases between the two germline ends. There are 15 residues in the CDR3. CDR1 SGHTS and CDR2 YDEGEE come from the germline V gene. The DNA for the CDR3 is TGTGCCAGCAGCTTGTCTGGGAGCGGGAATGAAAAACTGTTTTTT. Protein: CASSLSGSGNEKLFF.

The chain carries TRBV25-1 and TRBJ2-4; D is perhaps TRBD2 (5 bases). There are 15 residues in the CDR3. Trimming removed 1 base from V and 2 bases from J, with 9 bases in between. The V gene's germline CDR1 is MGHDK and CDR2 SYGVNS. This CDR3 is CASSESRGTKNIQYF. The DNA of the CDR3 is TGTGCCAGCAGTGAATCCCGGGGTACCAAAAACATTCAGTACTTC.

This clone has only one observation. The V and J genes are TRBV19 and TRBJ1-1; D is undetermined. The CDR3 runs to 13 residues. V was shortened by 5 bases and J by 4 bases, with 11 bases between the two germline ends. The germline V gene encodes CDR1 LNHDA and CDR2 SQIVND (reference sequence). The CDR3 loop reads CASSPFSSTEAFF. DNA for the CDR3: TGTGCCAGTAGTCCGTTCTCGAGCACTGAAGCTTTCTTT.

The chain uses TRBV6-5 and TRBJ1-1; 10 bases align to TRBD1. From germline, CDR1 is MNHEY and CDR2 SVGAGI. V lost 8 bases, J lost 11 bases, and 14 bases stayed unmatched. This CDR3 region has 14 residues. The CDR3 DNA reads as TGTGCCAGCCTGGGACAGGGGAATGTAGGGGAGGCTTTCTTT. Encoded protein: CASLGQGNVGEAFF.